This T cell receptor beta chain was identified during a study of OX40 agonist ivuxolimab in advanced cancers. The study in broad terms: Ivuxolimab, which targeted the costimulatory receptor OX40 (CD134), was an agonistic, fully human IgG2 monoclonal antibody. In the dose-escalation cohort, about four fifths of patients were male, and the mean age was approximately 60 years with a range of roughly 20 to 80. The purpose of peripheral TCRbeta sequencing was to test whether ivuxolimab changed TCR sequence diversity and led to clonal T-cell expansion. Patients were allowed to have had prior anti-PD-1, anti-PD-L1 or anti-CTLA-4 therapy, and around 40% of the dose-escalation patients had previously received checkpoint inhibitors. Partial responses were achieved by three dose-escalation patients, of whom one had hepatocellular carcinoma and two had cutaneous melanoma. Intravenous ivuxolimab was administered to patients every 2 weeks at six dose levels: 0.01, 0.1, 0.3, 1.5, 3 and 10 mg/kg. Of the approximately 54 patients in dose escalation, about 20 had hepatocellular carcinoma, about 15 had melanoma, 9 had renal cell carcinoma and 9 had head and neck cancer. The paper reports the monotherapy dose-escalation portion (N of about 47 patients) of the phase I ivuxolimab trial. The research as a whole found: Which antigens the clonally expanded peripheral T cells were specific for was not determined. At doses from 0.1 to 3.0 mg/kg, clonal expansion was seen in both CD4+ and CD8+ blood T cells between baseline and week 6. In partial responders in the 0.1-3.0 mg/kg groups, normalized peripheral clonal expansion was found to be among the lowest, especially among CD8+ T cells. Low levels of normalized T-cell clonal expansion were also seen in some patients who did not respond. On average, CD8+ T cells showed more expanded clones than CD4+ T cells after ivuxolimab.

The trial excluded patients who had a history of autoimmune disease or were on systemic immunosuppression. Peripheral blood for TCR sequencing was collected from all dose cohorts at baseline, on cycle 4 day 1, and on cycle 7 day 1. The samples were taken from a phase I, first-in-human, multicenter, open-label dose-escalation trial of ivuxolimab. Adults with locally advanced or metastatic head and neck squamous cell, hepatocellular, melanoma or renal cell carcinoma were enrolled in the trial. CD4+ and CD8+ T cells were sorted separately from peripheral blood before TCR sequencing. Looking up the germline V gene yields CDR1 SGDLS and CDR2 YYNGEE. V lost 4 bases and J lost 8 bases; the stretch between them is 21 bases long. The CDR3, from cysteine to phenylalanine, totals 16 residues. Left in the record is the CDR3 DNA by itself, 48 bases read in frame from the first base. Concerning this clone: No cognate antigen has been identified for it. The input lacks base qualities; no much larger clone sits a single base away.

For sequencing of the TCRbeta CDR3 region, genomic DNA was extracted from the sorted cells. The immunoSEQ Assay was used to sequence the TCRbeta CDR3 regions. TCRdb's version of the immuneACCESS table is confined to in-frame rearrangements and falls short of the full clone set. An unresolved V gene accounts for under half of the shortfall where checked; the remainder is of unknown origin. The sample data list 100,000 to 130,000 clones, and around 93% of these were observed just once. Over 0.6% of the sample belongs to the ten largest clones. The chain couples TRBV9 to TRBJ1-4; too little of a D gene remains to name it. This receptor was identified in an adult with an advanced solid tumor such as melanoma, head and neck, liver or kidney cancer. The material sequenced was CD4+ or CD8+ T cells sorted from blood, taken in a trial of the OX40 agonist ivuxolimab. The CDR3 reads CASSSTPADPTEKLFF. The nucleotide sequence is TGTGCCAGCAGCTCAACACCTGCTGACCCAACCGAAAAACTGTTTTTT.